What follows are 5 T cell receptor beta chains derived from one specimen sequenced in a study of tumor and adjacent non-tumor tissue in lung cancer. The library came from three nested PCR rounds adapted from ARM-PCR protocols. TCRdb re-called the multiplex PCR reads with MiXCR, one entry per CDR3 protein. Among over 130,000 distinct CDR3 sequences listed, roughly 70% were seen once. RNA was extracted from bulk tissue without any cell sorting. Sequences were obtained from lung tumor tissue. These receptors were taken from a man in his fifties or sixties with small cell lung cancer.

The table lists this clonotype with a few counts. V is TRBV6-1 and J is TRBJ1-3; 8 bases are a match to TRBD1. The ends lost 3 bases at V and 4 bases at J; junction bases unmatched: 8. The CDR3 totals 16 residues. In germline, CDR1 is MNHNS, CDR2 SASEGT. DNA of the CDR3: TGTGCCAGCAGTGAGATCGGGACAGGCCAGGGAAACACCATATATTTT. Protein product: CASSEIGTGQGNTIYF.

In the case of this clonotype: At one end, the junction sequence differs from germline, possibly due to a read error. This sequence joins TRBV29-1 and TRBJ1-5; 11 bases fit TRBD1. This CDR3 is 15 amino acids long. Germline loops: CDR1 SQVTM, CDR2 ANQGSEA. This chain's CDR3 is CSAATGTGGLQPQHF. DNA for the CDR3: TGTAGCGCTGCAACCGGGACAGGGGGTCTTCAGCCCCAGCATTTC. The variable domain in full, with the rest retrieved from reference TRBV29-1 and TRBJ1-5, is SAVISQKPSRDICQRGTSLTIQCQVDSQVTMMFWYRQQPGQSLTLIATANQGSEATYESGFVIDKFPISRPNLTFSTLTVSNMSPEDSSIYLCSAATGTGGLQPQHFGDGTRLSIL.

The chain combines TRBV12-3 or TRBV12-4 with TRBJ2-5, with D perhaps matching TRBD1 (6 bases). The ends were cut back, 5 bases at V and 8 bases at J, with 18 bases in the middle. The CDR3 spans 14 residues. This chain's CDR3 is CASSPQGLADTQYF. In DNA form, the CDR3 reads TGTGCCAGCAGTCCCCAGGGGCTGGCAGATACCCAGTACTTC.

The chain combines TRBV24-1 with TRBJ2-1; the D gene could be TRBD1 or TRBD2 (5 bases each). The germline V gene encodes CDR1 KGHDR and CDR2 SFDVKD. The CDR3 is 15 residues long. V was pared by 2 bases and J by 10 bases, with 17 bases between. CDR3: CATSDYGPRGEEQFF. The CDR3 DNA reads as TGTGCCACCAGTGATTATGGGCCGAGGGGAGAAGAGCAGTTCTTC.

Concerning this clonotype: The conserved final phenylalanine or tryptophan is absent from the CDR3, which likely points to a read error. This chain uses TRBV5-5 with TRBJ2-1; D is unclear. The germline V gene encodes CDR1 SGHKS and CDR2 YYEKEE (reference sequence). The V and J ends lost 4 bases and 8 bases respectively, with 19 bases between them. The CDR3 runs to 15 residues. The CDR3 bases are TGTGCCAGCAGCAAAATCGGCCAAGGGATGGATGAGCAGTTCTAC. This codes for CASSKIGQGMDEQFY.